These 11 T cell receptor beta chains were all obtained from the same sample, sequenced in a study of blood T cell repertoires in COVID-19. Produced via immunoSEQ multiplex PCR; TCRdb's table is partial and in-frame only. The table records approximately 200,000 clones, around 89% of them present only once. The sample taken for sequencing was PBMCs or T cells enriched from blood (not recorded which). Receptors originate from a woman younger than 35 in a cohort exposed to, infected with or recovered from COVID-19 (not recorded which).

The chain couples TRBV18 to TRBJ1-1; D gene unclear. The CDR3 has 14 residues. CDR1 KGHSH and CDR2 LQKENI come from the germline V gene. Trimming stripped 0 bases from V and 0 bases from J, with 5 bases between. Here the CDR3 DNA reads TGTGCCAGCTCACCACCGCAGGTGAACACTGAAGCTTTCTTT. Protein sequence: CASSPPQVNTEAFF.

The V and J genes are TRBV19 and TRBJ1-6; D perhaps matches TRBD1 (6 bases). Germline V gene sequence: CDR1 LNHDA, CDR2 SQIVND (reference sequence). V shed 4 bases and J shed 3 bases, with 13 bases lying between them. The CDR3 has 16 residues. In DNA form, the CDR3 reads TGTGCCAGTAGTACCAGGGGTGTTGACTATAATTCACCCCTCCACTTT. Encoded protein: CASSTRGVDYNSPLHF.

The rearrangement joins TRBV19 to TRBJ1-1; TRBD1 agrees at 8 bases. The germline gives CDR1 LNHDA, CDR2 SQIVND (reference sequence). The CDR3 is 15 residues long. Trimming took 5 bases from V and 1 from J; bases not matched to a gene: 6. CDR3 in DNA: TGTGCCAGTAGTCTCAGGACAGGGTGGAACACTGAAGCTTTCTTT. Protein sequence: CASSLRTGWNTEAFF.

The rearrangement joins TRBV2 to TRBJ1-1; no firm D call. Germline V CDR1 and CDR2: SNHLY, FYNNEI. Trimming cost V 2 bases and J 2 bases, with 6 bases left between them. This CDR3 is built from 13 residues. The CDR3 nucleotides read TGTGCCAGCAGTGAAACACCTAACACTGAAGCTTTCTTT. Residues: CASSETPNTEAFF.

This chain connects TRBV29-1 to TRBJ2-2, with 11 bases fitting TRBD2. Trimming at V came to 4 bases and at J to 3 bases, leaving 10 bases not matched to a gene. The CDR3 runs to 17 residues. Looked up from germline, CDR1 is SQVTM and CDR2 is ANQGSEA. The CDR3 nucleotides read TGCAGCGTTGTAGTGACTAGCGGGGTTTGGGACACCGGGGAGCTGTTTTTT. Amino acid sequence: CSVVVTSGVWDTGELFF.

The chain is built from TRBV29-1 and TRBJ1-1; D gene uncertain. The CDR3 sequence is 11 residues long. Germline CDR1 is SQVTM and CDR2 is ANQGSEA. V lost 7 bases and J 6 bases, leaving 12 bases between the germline ends. CDR3 loop: CSAITVAEAFF. The CDR3, as DNA: TGCAGCGCCATAACGGTGGCTGAAGCTTTCTTT.

The rearrangement joins TRBV6-4 to TRBJ2-7, with 13 bases aligning to TRBD2. The ends lost 3 bases at V and 4 bases at J; junction bases unmatched: 3. Germline V CDR1 and CDR2: MRHNA, SNTAGT. The CDR3 runs 15 residues. The CDR3 DNA reads as TGTGCCAGCAGTGAGGGACTAGCGGGACCTTACGAGCAGTACTTC. This codes for CASSEGLAGPYEQYF.

The rearrangement joins TRBV19 to TRBJ1-6, with D tentatively TRBD1 (5 bases). Trimming removed 3 bases at V and 1 base at J, with 13 bases between. The CDR3 extends over 17 amino acids. From germline, CDR1 is LNHDA and CDR2 SQIVND (reference sequence). The CDR3 DNA reads TGTGCCAGTAGTATGCTCGCAGGGAAGTCCTATAATTCACCCCTCCACTTT. As protein: CASSMLAGKSYNSPLHF.

V usage is TRBV9 and J usage is TRBJ2-1; 9 nucleotides match TRBD2. The germline V gene encodes CDR1 SGDLS and CDR2 YYNGEE. V shed 2 bases and J 5 bases; nucleotides not matched to a gene: 2. This CDR3 contains 14 residues. The CDR3 sequence: CASSVTSGNNEQFF. The CDR3 DNA sequence: TGTGCCAGCAGCGTGACTAGCGGTAACAATGAGCAGTTCTTC.

The chain is built from TRBV7-9 and TRBJ2-1; 8 bases agree with TRBD2. The V segment lost 11 bases and the J segment 0 bases; nucleotides outside the gene matches: 9. The CDR3 loop spans 15 amino acids. CDR1 SEHNR and CDR2 FQNEAQ come from the germline V gene (reference sequence). This chain's CDR3 is CAAGGLAGSYNEQFF. As DNA, the CDR3 is TGTGCCGCTGGAGGTCTAGCGGGCTCCTACAATGAGCAGTTCTTC.

The V and J genes are TRBV7-9 and TRBJ2-3; D unclear. Germline V CDR1 and CDR2: SEHNR, FQNEAQ (reference sequence). CDR3 length: 15 amino acids. V shed 2 bases and J shed 0 bases, with 9 bases lying between them. The CDR3 region is CASSLTVGSTDTQYF. CDR3 in DNA: TGTGCCAGCAGCTTAACAGTAGGCAGCACAGATACGCAGTATTTT. Filled out from reference TRBV7-9 and TRBJ2-3, the complete variable domain reads DTGVSQNPRHKITKRGQNVTFRCDPISEHNRLYWYRQTLGQGPEFLTYFQNEAQLEKSRLLSDRFSAERPKGSFSTLEIQRTEQGDSAMYLCASSLTVGSTDTQYFGPGTRLTVL.